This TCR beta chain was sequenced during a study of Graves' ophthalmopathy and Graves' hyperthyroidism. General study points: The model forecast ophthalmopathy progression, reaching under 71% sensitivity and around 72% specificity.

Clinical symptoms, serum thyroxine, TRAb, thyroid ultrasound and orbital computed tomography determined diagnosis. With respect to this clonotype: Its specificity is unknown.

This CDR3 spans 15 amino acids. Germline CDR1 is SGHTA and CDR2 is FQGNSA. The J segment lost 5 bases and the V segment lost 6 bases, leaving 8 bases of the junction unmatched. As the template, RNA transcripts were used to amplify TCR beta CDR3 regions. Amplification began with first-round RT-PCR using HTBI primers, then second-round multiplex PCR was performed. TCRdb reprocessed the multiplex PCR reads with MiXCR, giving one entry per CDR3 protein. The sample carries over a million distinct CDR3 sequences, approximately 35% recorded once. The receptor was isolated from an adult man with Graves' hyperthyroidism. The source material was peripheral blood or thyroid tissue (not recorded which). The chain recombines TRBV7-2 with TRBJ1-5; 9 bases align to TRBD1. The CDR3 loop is CASSKDRGAHQPQHF. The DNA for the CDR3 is TGTGCCAGCAGTAAGGACAGGGGCGCACATCAGCCCCAGCATTTT.